This T cell receptor (beta chain) was sequenced in a study of T-cell memory formation after mild COVID-19. Whole-study findings and limits: Some SARS-CoV-2-responding clones were already detected in memory before infection.

V lost 4 bases and J lost 1, with 5 bases in between. This CDR3 region has 12 residues. The V gene's germline CDR1 is ENHRY and CDR2 SYGVKD. TCR alpha and TCR beta cDNA libraries carrying sample barcodes and UMIs came from 5'RACE with constant-segment primers. One entry per CDR3 protein, called by TCRdb with MiXCR from the 5' RACE reads. The repertoire has about 290,000 distinct CDR3 sequences, under 20% of them found once; the top ten carry more than 20%. This clonotype was recorded many times. Its target is unknown. J is TRBJ2-7 and V is TRBV10-3; D is unresolved. This TCR derives from a man between 18 and 29 years old who had mild COVID-19 (a few samples of this study predate the infection). Cell type and time point are not known. Sequenced sample: PBMCs or a T cell subset sorted from them (not recorded which). The chain's CDR3 is CAISVGSYEQYF. CDR3 coding DNA: TGTGCCATCAGTGTGGGGTCCTACGAGCAGTACTTC.